These 7 T cell receptor beta chains share one sample of origin, sequenced in a study of neurological immune-mediated disorders. One entry per CDR3 protein, called by TCRdb with MiXCR from the 5' RACE reads. Among 55,000 to 65,000 distinct CDR3 sequences, over 9.5% were seen once, and the ten largest hold around 11%. The specimen was PBMCs. These receptors came from a woman in her sixties with HTLV-1-associated myelopathy (HAM/TSP).

In its sample, this clonotype was seen many times. The chain has TRBV24-1 and TRBJ2-2; D possibly corresponds to TRBD1 (6 bases). This CDR3 region has 15 residues. Trimming stripped 0 bases from V and 6 bases from J, with 10 bases between. Germline V gives CDR1 KGHDR, CDR2 SFDVKD. The CDR3 DNA sequence: TGTGCCACCAGTGATTTGTCGCAGGGGCCCGGGGAGCTGTTTTTT. It yields the protein CATSDLSQGPGELFF.

This clonotype was observed a handful of times. The chain links TRBV10-3 to TRBJ1-1; a weak D match, TRBD1 (6 bases). Germline V gives CDR1 ENHRY, CDR2 SYGVKD. The germline V and J ends were trimmed by 0 bases and 8 bases, with 22 bases remaining between them. The CDR3 totals 17 residues. In nucleotides, the CDR3 is TGTGCCATCAGTGAGTCGTCAGGGGTCCGGGGAGGCCAAGAAGCTTTCTTT. Translated: CAISESSGVRGGQEAFF.

This clonotype appeared many times. The gene calls are TRBV12-3 or TRBV12-4 and TRBJ2-5; D remains ambiguous. V lost 1 base and J 7 bases, leaving 16 bases between the germline ends. The CDR3 has 15 amino acids. The CDR3 nucleotides are TGTGCCAGCAGTTTAGGGGTCAACGCTGGGTGGACCCAGTACTTC. Protein: CASSLGVNAGWTQYF.

This clonotype was counted ten times or more. The chain uses TRBV7-9 and TRBJ2-7; the match to TRBD1 covers 11 bases. From germline, CDR1 is SEHNR and CDR2 FQNEAQ (reference sequence). This CDR3 spans 17 amino acids. With V trimmed by 8 bases and J by 5 bases, 17 bases remained unmatched. The CDR3 nucleotides are TGTGCCAGCGGACCGTGGACAGGGGGCTTGGCGGTTGACGAGCAGTACTTC. This sequence encodes CASGPWTGGLAVDEQYF.

This clonotype was observed many times. V gene TRBV20-1 combines with J gene TRBJ2-2; D is unclear. Trimming pared 0 bases from V and 4 bases from J, leaving 15 bases between. CDR1 is DFQATT and CDR2 is SNEGSKA in the germline V gene (reference sequence). The CDR3 consists of 16 residues. In nucleotides, the CDR3 is TGCAGTGCTAGAGATTCCATGCTGATCTTCACCGGGGAGCTGTTTTTT. It translates to CSARDSMLIFTGELFF.

Note on this clonotype: No conserved phenylalanine or tryptophan is present at the end of the CDR3, so a read error is the likely explanation. The chain combines TRBV28 with TRBJ2-5; TRBD2 matches 9 bases. The CDR3 is 16 amino acids. Germline V gives CDR1 MDHEN, CDR2 SYDVKM. The CDR3 DNA reads TGTGCCAGCAGTTTATGGACTAGCGGACCCCAAAAGACCCAGTACTAC. Its protein is CASSLWTSGPQKTQYY.

This clonotype was counted many times. The chain couples TRBV12-3 or TRBV12-4 to TRBJ2-3, with D possibly called TRBD1 or TRBD2 (6 bases each). V lost 1 base and J lost 6, with 17 bases in between. The CDR3 is made up of 16 amino acids. In DNA form, the CDR3 reads TGTGCCAGCAGTTTAGTGGGGGGCGTAAAGATGGATACGCAGTATTTT. Translation: CASSLVGGVKMDTQYF.